The rows below give T cell receptor beta chains drawn from one sample of a study of T cell responses to AZD1222 COVID-19 vaccine. Assay used: immunoSEQ multiplex PCR; TCRdb lists only in-frame clones, some missing. The sample yields roughly 100,000 clones, approximately 88% seen once. Material: peripheral blood, obtained on day 0 of AZD1222 vaccination. These TCRs come from an adult in good health. Each CDR3 is given without its conserved first and last residue. Fields, in order: CDR3 length, V gene, J gene, clone size, D gene, CDR3 protein. D genes are given only for firm matches. Part of the rows lack a size; the others show once, few, many or a class for expanded clones.

>11|TRBV9|TRBJ2-7|.|.
ASSPGHTFEQY
>16|TRBV28|TRBJ1-2|.|TRBD1
ASSLRGTGKGSLYGYT
>13|TRBV7-2|TRBJ2-2|.|.
ASSLAPTTTGELF
>13|TRBV28|TRBJ2-1|.|TRBD2
ASSSGTSGRREQF
>11|TRBV7-2|TRBJ1-2|.|.
ASSFAGDYGYT
>14|TRBV18|TRBJ2-1|.|TRBD1
ASSPRQGRAYNEQF
>9|TRBV14|TRBJ2-7|few|.
ASSLIGKQY
>10|TRBV19|TRBJ1-1|.|.
ASLGGSTEAF
>14|TRBV7-8|TRBJ2-2|.|.
ASRPVRARPPGELF
>11|TRBV19|TRBJ1-4|.|.
ASSRGHNEKLF
>11|TRBV3-1/TRBV3-2|TRBJ2-7|.|TRBD2
ASSRLADGEQY
>14|TRBV18|TRBJ2-6|.|.
ASSPPQRAGANVLT
>13|TRBV27|TRBJ1-4|.|.
ASSQKWLGNEKLF
>11|TRBV19|TRBJ1-2|.|.
ASSRTRQDGYT
>13|TRBV28|TRBJ2-7|.|TRBD1
ASSVPGTGSYEQY
>10|TRBV28|TRBJ1-6|.|.
ASSPAGSPLH
>14|TRBV2|TRBJ1-5|few|.
ASASGLTANNQPQH
>12|TRBV6-5|TRBJ1-2|.|.
ASSYVGRNYGYT
>16|TRBV27|TRBJ2-1|.|.
ASSWTSRGKVGFNEQF
>14|TRBV6-5|TRBJ1-1|.|.
ASSYRRWNRSAEAF
>11|TRBV10-2|TRBJ2-5|.|.
ASAPWGQETQY
>13|TRBV7-2|TRBJ2-7|.|.
ASSLERGWPYEQY
>10|TRBV3-1/TRBV3-2|TRBJ1-3|.|TRBD1
ASRTGGNTIY
>14|TRBV19|TRBJ1-5|.|TRBD1
ASSILGQGGNQPQH
>13|TRBV5-1|TRBJ1-2|.|.
ASSLSAETLYGYT
>10|TRBV7-9|TRBJ2-5|.|.
ASSRDPGTQY
>15|TRBV20-1|TRBJ2-3|once|TRBD2
SASNSGSALSTDTQY
>10|TRBV21-1|TRBJ1-4|.|.
ADPRWREKLF
>12|TRBV10-3|TRBJ2-7|.|.
AISESHYSYEQY
>12|TRBV6-5|TRBJ2-1|.|.
ASTKGTLYNEQF
>13|TRBV19|TRBJ2-4|.|TRBD2
ASRLSGVAKNIQY
>10|TRBV7-9|TRBJ1-1|.|.
ASSLETAEAF
>11|TRBV10-1|TRBJ1-2|.|.
ASSVGSNYGYT
>13|TRBV7-2|TRBJ2-7|.|TRBD2
ASRPPGTSALQQY
>13|TRBV11-2|TRBJ2-7|.|.
ASSLAVMSSYEQY
>12|TRBV30|TRBJ1-1|.|.
AWSSSLGFTEAF
>13|TRBV19|TRBJ2-7|once|TRBD1
ASSILGQGWVEQY
>11|TRBV27|TRBJ2-7|.|.
ASTQLFPYEQY
>13|TRBV27|TRBJ1-6|.|TRBD1
ASSLWTGEYSPLH
>15|TRBV7-9|TRBJ2-4|.|TRBD2
ASSFGLAGAAKNIQY
>11|TRBV18|TRBJ2-7|few|.
ASSRDRPYEQY
>12|TRBV5-1|TRBJ1-2|.|TRBD1
ASSLEGQGTGYT
>14|TRBV5-1|TRBJ1-2|.|TRBD1
ASSLPGTGRNYGYT
>14|TRBV11-2|TRBJ1-1|once|.
ASSLAGGTAPSQAF
>13|TRBV6-2/TRBV6-3|TRBJ1-5|.|.
ASSYRTADNQPQH
>15|TRBV7-2|TRBJ2-3|.|.
ASSPLPPRGSTDTQY
>14|TRBV27|TRBJ1-5|.|TRBD1
ASSLTWDSYNQPQH
>13|TRBV4-3|TRBJ2-7|.|.
ASSQALGPGDEQY
>13|TRBV19|TRBJ1-6|.|.
ASSPRTGLDSPLH
>12|TRBV24-1|TRBJ2-2|.|.
ATSDFPRAGELF